This T cell receptor (beta chain) was sequenced for a study of T cell changes during pregnancy in multiple sclerosis. This CDR3 is built from 15 residues. V shed 4 bases and J shed 3 bases, with 13 bases lying between them. The V gene's germline CDR1 is KGHSH and CDR2 LQKENI. Assay: immunoSEQ multiplex PCR; the TCRdb copy retains only in-frame clones and omits some. Among under 80,000 clones, about 89% were seen once, and the ten largest hold over 1.1%. This receptor was obtained from a female donor with multiple sclerosis, enrolled in a pregnancy study. The chain joins TRBV18 to TRBJ1-3; tentatively, D is TRBD1 (6 bases). This sample comprised peripheral blood, obtained in the second trimester of pregnancy. The CDR3 DNA reads as TGTGCCAGCTCACTTACGCCAGGGGTTGGAAACACCATATATTTT. Translated: CASSLTPGVGNTIYF. Full variable domain (missing parts from reference TRBV18 and TRBJ1-3): NAGVMQNPRHLVRRRGQEARLRCSPMKGHSHVYWYRQLPEEGLKFMVYLQKENIIDESGMPKERFSAEFPKEGPSILRIQQVVRGDSAAYFCASSLTPGVGNTIYFGEGSWLTVV.